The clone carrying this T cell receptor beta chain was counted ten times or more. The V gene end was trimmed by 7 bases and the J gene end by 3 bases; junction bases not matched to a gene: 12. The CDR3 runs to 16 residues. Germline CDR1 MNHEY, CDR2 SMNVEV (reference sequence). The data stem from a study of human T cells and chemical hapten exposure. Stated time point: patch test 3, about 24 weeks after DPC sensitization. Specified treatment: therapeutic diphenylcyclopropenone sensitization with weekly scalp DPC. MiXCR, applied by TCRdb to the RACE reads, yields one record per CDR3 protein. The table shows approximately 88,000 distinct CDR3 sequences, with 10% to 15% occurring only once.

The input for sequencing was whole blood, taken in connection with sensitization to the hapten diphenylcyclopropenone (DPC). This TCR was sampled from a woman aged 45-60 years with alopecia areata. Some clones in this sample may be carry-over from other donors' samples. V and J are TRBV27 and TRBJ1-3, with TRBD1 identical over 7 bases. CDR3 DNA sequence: TGTGCCAGCATCCTTGTAAACAGGGGTCATGGAAACACCATATATTTT. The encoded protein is CASILVNRGHGNTIYF.